These 29 T cell receptor beta chains share one sample of origin, sequenced in a study of beta chain features in type 1 diabetes. Expressed TCRB transcripts were sequenced because the isolated RNA had all been reverse transcribed beforehand. Generated by immunoSEQ multiplex PCR, the TCRdb table keeps only in-frame clones and is missing some. The data contain some 180,000 clones, around an eighth of them singletons. Sequenced input: central memory CD4+ T cells from blood. All receptors come from a young woman in good health.

About this clone itself: One end of the junction is discordant with germline, which a read error may explain. The rearrangement uses TRBV6-5 and TRBJ2-7, with 9 nucleotides matching TRBD2. Germline CDR1 is MNHEY and CDR2 is SVGAGI. There are 15 residues in the CDR3. CDR3 in amino acids: CAISGVASGTDEQYF. The CDR3 DNA reads as TGTGCCATCAGTGGGGTGGCTAGCGGGACCGACGAGCAGTACTTC.

This clone came up a few times. V and J are TRBV28 and TRBJ2-7; 10 bases align to TRBD2. Unmatched junction bases numbered 4, after V lost 3 bases and J lost 2 bases. Germline V lookup: CDR1 MDHEN, CDR2 SYDVKM. The CDR3 extends over 15 amino acids. CDR3 residues: CASSLEAGGPYEQYF. The CDR3 region has the DNA TGTGCCAGCAGTTTGGAAGCGGGAGGGCCCTACGAGCAGTACTTC.

This chain joins TRBV29-1 and TRBJ1-4; 8 bases are a match to TRBD1. The CDR3 sequence is 14 residues long. After removal of 6 bases from V and 2 bases from J, the junction contained 5 bases not matched to a gene. Germline CDR1 SQVTM, CDR2 ANQGSEA. In DNA form, the CDR3 reads TGCAGCGTGGCGCAGGGGGCCACTAATGAAAAACTGTTTTTT. This gives the protein CSVAQGATNEKLFF.

CDR3 sequence: CASKPGLAYNEQFF. CDR3 sequence (DNA): TGTGCCTCTAAACCGGGACTTGCATACAATGAGCAGTTCTTC. The chain links TRBV6-5 to TRBJ2-1; the D gene is possibly TRBD2 (6 bases). The CDR3 totals 14 residues. Trimming cost V 11 bases and J 4 bases, with 18 bases left between them. Germline lookup yields CDR1 MNHEY and CDR2 SVGAGI.

This clone was detected a few times. V usage is TRBV6-6 and J usage is TRBJ2-5; possible D gene TRBD1, 5 bases. There are 16 residues in the CDR3. Germline V gene sequence: CDR1 MNHNY, CDR2 SVGAGI (reference sequence). Trimming left V 3 bases short and J 3 bases short, with 17 bases between. The CDR3 DNA follows: TGTGCCAGCAGTTATGAAAGACAGACGAAAAAAGAGACCCAGTACTTC. Protein product: CASSYERQTKKETQYF.

This clone was detected only a few times. Other DNA sequences in this sample translate to the same CDR3. The CDR3 bases are TGTGCCAGCAGCCTCCGGGACAGGGGGTTTACTGGGGCCAACGTCCTGACTTTC. Protein sequence: CASSLRDRGFTGANVLTF. V is TRBV7-9 and J is TRBJ2-6, with 11 bases lining up with TRBD1. Germline CDR1 SEHNR, CDR2 FQNEAQ (reference sequence). The CDR3 sequence is 18 residues long. V dropped 5 bases and J dropped 2; count of bases not matched to a gene: 8.

J is TRBJ2-7 and V is TRBV7-8; weak D call: TRBD1 (6 bases). Germline CDR1 SGHVS, CDR2 FQNEAQ. Trimming took 1 base from V and 5 from J, leaving 18 bases between them. CDR3 size: 16 residues. CDR3 in DNA: TGTGCCAGCAGCTTAGTAAGGCGGCAGGGGCCGGACGAGCAGTACTTC. Its translation: CASSLVRRQGPDEQYF.

The chain employs TRBV7-2 and TRBJ2-5; 8 positions match TRBD1. With V trimmed by 1 base and J by 4 bases, 2 bases remained unmatched. Germline lookup yields CDR1 SGHTA and CDR2 FQGNSA. This CDR3 is built from 14 residues. CDR3 protein: CASSLGTGPETQYF. CDR3 in DNA: TGTGCCAGCAGCTTAGGGACAGGGCCAGAGACCCAGTACTTC. Using reference TRBV7-2 and TRBJ2-5 for the parts outside the CDR3, the full variable domain is GAGVSQSPSNKVTEKGKDVELRCDPISGHTALYWYRQSLGQGLEFLIYFQGNSAPDKSGLPSDRFSAERTGGSVSTLTIQRTQQEDSAVYLCASSLGTGPETQYFGPGTRLLVL.

For this clone: Additional DNA sequences in this sample encode the identical CDR3. The chain carries TRBV7-2 and TRBJ2-7, with TRBD1 matching over 10 bases. Germline V gene sequence: CDR1 SGHTA, CDR2 FQGNSA. V shed 3 bases, J shed 2 bases, and the junction held 1 base outside the gene matches. CDR3 length: 14 amino acids. CDR3 sequence (DNA): TGTGCCAGCAGCTTGGGACAGGGGACCTACGAGCAGTACTTC. This gives the protein CASSLGQGTYEQYF.

There are many counts of this clone. The sample carries other DNA sequences with the same CDR3. The chain has TRBV7-9 and TRBJ2-7, with 10 bases identical to TRBD1. This CDR3 contains 13 residues. V lost 5 bases, J lost 7 bases, and 5 bases stayed unmatched. The germline gives CDR1 SEHNR, CDR2 FQNEAQ (reference sequence). The DNA for the CDR3 is TGTGCCAGCAGCGCGCTGGACAGGGGGGAGCAGTACTTC. Its translation is CASSALDRGEQYF.

This clone was detected a few times. A much larger clone is a single base away; this may be a read error. The J gene is TRBJ2-5, the V gene TRBV4-2, with TRBD2 identical over 7 bases. The CDR3 covers 15 residues. Germline V lookup: CDR1 LGHNA, CDR2 YNFKEQ. V lost 3 bases, J lost 0 bases, and 4 bases stayed unmatched. The CDR3 spells CASSHASGYQETQYF. The CDR3 DNA is TGTGCCAGCAGCCATGCTAGCGGATACCAAGAGACCCAGTACTTC.

The chain uses TRBV18 and TRBJ2-7, with D possibly TRBD1 on 6 matching bases. The CDR3 covers 13 residues. V was pared by 4 bases and J by 3 bases, with 10 bases between. In germline, CDR1 is KGHSH, CDR2 LQKENI. In DNA form, the CDR3 reads TGTGCCAGCTCACACAGGGAAATCTACGAGCAGTACTTC. Its translation is CASSHREIYEQYF.

The chain carries TRBV6-1 and TRBJ2-5; 13 bases map to TRBD2. CDR1 and CDR2 (germline): MNHNS, SASEGT. The CDR3 is made up of 15 amino acids. V gave up 8 bases and J gave up 5 bases; unmatched junction bases: 8. CDR3 DNA: TGTGCCAGCGGGACTAGCGGGATGGGGTGGGAGACCCAGTACTTC. It yields the protein CASGTSGMGWETQYF.

For this clone: One end of the junction varies from germline; a read error may be responsible. The chain combines TRBV6-1 with TRBJ2-1, with TRBD2 matching over 13 bases. The germline CDR1 and CDR2 sequences are MNHNS and SASEGT. The CDR3 is 18 amino acids. CDR3 nucleotide sequence: TGTGCCATCAGTGAGCCGATACTAGCGGGAGGGTCCTACAATGAGCAGTTCTTC. This codes for CAISEPILAGGSYNEQFF.

The V call is TRBV7-2, the J call TRBJ2-1; no reliable D call. The CDR3 loop spans 15 amino acids. With 5 bases removed from V and 5 bases from J, the gap between germline ends came to 16 bases. Germline values: CDR1 SGHTA, CDR2 FQGNSA. Here the CDR3 DNA reads TGTGCCAGCAGCCTCCCCTCTAGAAAACACAATGAGCAGTTCTTC. Translated, it gives CASSLPSRKHNEQFF.

The V gene is TRBV28, the J gene TRBJ2-4; 9 bases line up with TRBD1. Looked up from germline, CDR1 is MDHEN and CDR2 is SYDVKM. This CDR3 contains 18 residues. Trimming at V came to 5 bases and at J to 0 bases, leaving 11 bases not matched to a gene. The CDR3 DNA reads as TGTGCCAGCAGTCCCCGGGACAGGGTACTTCTAGCCAAAAACATTCAGTACTTC. It translates to CASSPRDRVLLAKNIQYF. Based on the CDR3 plus reference TRBV28 and TRBJ2-4, the full variable domain is DVKVTQSSRYLVKRTGEKVFLECVQDMDHENMFWYRQDPGLGLRLIYFSYDVKMKEKGDIPEGYSVSREKKERFSLILESASTNQTSMYLCASSPRDRVLLAKNIQYFGAGTRLSVL.

This clone has a handful of counts. The chain carries TRBV18 and TRBJ2-7; the D gene is possibly TRBD1 (8 bases). This CDR3 spans 16 amino acids. Germline V gene sequence: CDR1 KGHSH, CDR2 LQKENI. Deletions cut 4 bases from V and 0 bases from J, with 16 bases between. The CDR3 loop reads CASSRTQGGGSYEQYF. The CDR3 DNA sequence: TGTGCCAGCTCACGTACACAGGGGGGGGGCTCCTACGAGCAGTACTTC.

This clone was seen more than once but under ten times. This chain joins TRBV30 and TRBJ1-5, with 9 nucleotides matching TRBD1. V shed 1 base and J 10 bases; nucleotides not matched to a gene: 5. Germline V lookup: CDR1 GTSNPN, CDR2 SVGIG (reference sequence). The CDR3 is made up of 13 amino acids. This CDR3 reads CAWSGQGVGPQHF. CDR3 sequence (DNA): TGTGCCTGGAGTGGACAGGGGGTGGGTCCCCAGCATTTT. The complete variable domain, with remaining parts taken from reference TRBV30 and TRBJ1-5, reads SQTIHQWPATLVQPVGSPLSLECTVEGTSNPNLYWYRQAAGRGLQLLFYSVGIGQISSEVPQNLSASRPQDRQFILSSKKLLLSDSGFYLCAWSGQGVGPQHFGDGTRLSIL.

The sample holds a few counts of this clone. This chain links TRBV2 with TRBJ2-7; no clear D. Per germline, CDR1 SNHLY and CDR2 FYNNEI. V dropped 7 bases and J dropped 5 bases, with 12 bases sitting between them. CDR3 length: 12 residues. This CDR3 is CASNVVSHEQYF. CDR3 nucleotide sequence: TGTGCCAGCAATGTGGTGAGCCACGAGCAGTACTTC.

In nucleotides, the CDR3 is TGTGCCAGTAGTATCGGGGGGGCAGGGAAGGCCGGGGAGCTGTTTTTT. The encoded protein is CASSIGGAGKAGELFF. This chain uses TRBV19 with TRBJ2-2; 8 bases match TRBD2. V gave up 3 bases and J gave up 6 bases; unmatched junction bases: 9. The CDR3 totals 16 residues. Germline-derived CDR1 and CDR2 are LNHDA and SQIVND (reference sequence). The variable domain in full, completed from reference TRBV19 and TRBJ2-2, reads DGGITQSPKYLFRKEGQNVTLSCEQNLNHDAMYWYRQDPGQGLRLIYYSQIVNDFQKGDIAEGYSVSREKKESFPLTVTSAQKNPTAFYLCASSIGGAGKAGELFFGEGSRLTVL.

In its sample, this clone was seen a few times. J is TRBJ2-1 and V is TRBV5-4; 7 positions match TRBD2. The CDR3 is 16 residues long. Per the germline V gene, CDR1 is SGHNT and CDR2 is YYREEE (reference sequence). V lost 3 bases to trimming and J lost 3 bases; unmatched junction nucleotides: 9. The DNA of the CDR3 is TGTGCCAGCAGCTCCCGTCGGGGGGAGAACTACAATGAGCAGTTCTTC. It translates to CASSSRRGENYNEQFF.

The rearrangement joins TRBV30 to TRBJ2-2; D not certain. The germline CDR1 and CDR2 sequences are GTSNPN and SVGIG (reference sequence). Trimming left V 0 bases short and J 5 bases short, with 10 bases between. The CDR3 length is 14 residues. This CDR3 is CAWSVTKQTGELFF. As DNA, the CDR3 is TGTGCCTGGAGTGTTACAAAACAGACCGGGGAGCTGTTTTTT.

The chain is built from TRBV14 and TRBJ2-7; D may be TRBD2 (5 bases). The V gene lost 1 base and the J gene lost 4 bases, with 11 bases spanning the gap. Germline V gives CDR1 SGHDN, CDR2 FVKESK. The CDR3 extends over 14 amino acids. The CDR3 protein is CASSQGGSLYEQYF. As DNA, the CDR3 is TGTGCCAGCAGCCAAGGAGGGTCCCTTTACGAGCAGTACTTC. The variable domain in full, with the rest retrieved from reference TRBV14 and TRBJ2-7, is EAGVTQFPSHSVIEKGQTVTLRCDPISGHDNLYWYRRVMGKEIKFLLHFVKESKQDESGMPNNRFLAERTGGTYSTLKVQPAELEDSGVYFCASSQGGSLYEQYFGPGTRLTVT.

This clone has more than one count but fewer than ten. The chain has TRBV28 and TRBJ2-1; 9 nucleotides line up with TRBD2. This CDR3 is built from 15 residues. Germline V gene data show CDR1 as MDHEN and CDR2 as SYDVKM. V was pared by 5 bases and J by 4 bases, with 6 bases of the junction left unmatched. CDR3 nucleotide sequence: TGTGCCAGCAGTCAAGCGGGAGGACAATACAATGAGCAGTTCTTC. It encodes CASSQAGGQYNEQFF.

The gene calls are TRBV9 and TRBJ1-1; TRBD1 agrees at 7 bases. The CDR3 loop spans 13 amino acids. CDR1 is SGDLS, CDR2 YYNGEE, per germline. The V and J ends lost 0 bases and 10 bases, in that order; junction bases with no gene match: 6. The CDR3 loop reads CASSVEGGRGAFF. The CDR3 coding sequence is TGTGCCAGCAGCGTAGAAGGGGGCCGCGGAGCTTTCTTT. The variable domain in full, completed from reference TRBV9 and TRBJ1-1, reads DSGVTQTPKHLITATGQRVTLRCSPRSGDLSVYWYQQSLDQGLQFLIQYYNGEERAKGNILERFSAQQFPDLHSELNLSSLELGDSALYFCASSVEGGRGAFFGQGTRLTVV.

The gene calls are TRBV6-5 and TRBJ2-7; 9 bases match TRBD2. CDR1 is MNHEY and CDR2 is SVGAGI in the germline V gene. CDR3 length: 14 residues. The junction had 4 bases not matched to a gene; V was cut back by 7 bases and J by 0 bases. CDR3 sequence (DNA): TGTGCCAGCAAGCCTAGCGGGATCTCCTACGAGCAGTACTTC. Its protein product is CASKPSGISYEQYF.

A few counts support this clone. The chain employs TRBV19 and TRBJ2-5, with 9 bases that match TRBD1. Trimming took 5 bases from V and 6 from J; bases not matched to a gene: 10. Germline V lookup: CDR1 LNHDA, CDR2 SQIVND (reference sequence). The CDR3 consists of 15 residues. CDR3 protein: CASSPRTGEMKTQYF. The CDR3 nucleotides read TGTGCCAGTAGTCCCAGGACAGGGGAGATGAAGACCCAGTACTTC.

The table lists this clone with a few counts. The V gene is TRBV10-2, the J gene TRBJ2-7; tentatively, D is TRBD2 (5 bases). This CDR3 is 12 amino acids long. Germline V gives CDR1 WSHSY, CDR2 SAAADI. V lost 6 bases, J lost 6 bases, and 12 bases lay in between. The CDR3 loop reads CASRAGESEQYF. CDR3 bases: TGCGCCAGCAGGGCCGGGGAGTCCGAGCAGTACTTC.

The V gene is TRBV20-1, the J gene TRBJ1-2, with TRBD1 identical over 7 bases. Trimming took 5 bases from V and 11 from J; bases not matched to a gene: 5. This CDR3 is built from 10 residues. Germline CDR1 reads DFQATT; CDR2 reads SNEGSKA (reference sequence). This CDR3 is CSAGQDLYTF. The CDR3 DNA follows: TGCAGTGCTGGACAGGATCTTTACACCTTC.